The present entry profiles one T cell receptor (beta chain) with its context. What it binds is unknown. Being one base from a much bigger clone, this may be a read error. CDR3 length equals 12 residues. Germline loops: CDR1 ENHRY, CDR2 SYGVKD. The data were obtained in a study of glioma-infiltrating T cells. Study findings and constraints: Only very few CDR3 sequences appeared in both tissue and blood.

Using RNA template, CDR3s of TCR alpha and beta were amplified with iRepertoire arm-PCR. Input was roughly 85-450 ng of tissue mRNA or PBMC total RNA. TCRdb fed the multiplex PCR reads into MiXCR, producing one record per CDR3 protein. This table has around 44,000 distinct CDR3 sequences, approximately 20% appearing once. V is TRBV10-3 and J is TRBJ1-2; D is undetermined. Sequenced sample: glioma tissue, nonneoplastic brain tissue, or PBMCs (not recorded which). The TCR originated in a human donor with low-grade glioma or glioblastoma, undergoing nonglioma brain surgery, or in good health (not recorded which). The CDR3 reads CAVSESFYGYTF. The CDR3 nucleotides are TGTGCCGTCAGTGAGTCGTTCTATGGCTACACCTTC.